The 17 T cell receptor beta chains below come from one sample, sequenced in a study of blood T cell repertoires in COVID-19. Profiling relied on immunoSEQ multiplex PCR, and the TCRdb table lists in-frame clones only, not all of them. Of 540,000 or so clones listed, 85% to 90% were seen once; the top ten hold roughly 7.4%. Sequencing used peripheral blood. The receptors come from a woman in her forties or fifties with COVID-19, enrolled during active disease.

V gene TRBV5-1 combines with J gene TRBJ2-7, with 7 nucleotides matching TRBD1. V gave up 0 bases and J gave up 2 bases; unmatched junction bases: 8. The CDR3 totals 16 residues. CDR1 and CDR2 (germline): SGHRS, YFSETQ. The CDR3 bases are TGCGCCAGCAGCTTGGAGGGGCAAACAGGGGCCTACGAGCAGTACTTC. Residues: CASSLEGQTGAYEQYF.

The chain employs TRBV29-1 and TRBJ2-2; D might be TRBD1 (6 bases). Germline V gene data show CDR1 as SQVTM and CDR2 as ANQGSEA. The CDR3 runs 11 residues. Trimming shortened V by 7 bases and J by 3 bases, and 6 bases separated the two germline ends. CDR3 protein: CSAGDTGELFF. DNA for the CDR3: TGCAGCGCAGGGGACACCGGGGAGCTGTTTTTT.

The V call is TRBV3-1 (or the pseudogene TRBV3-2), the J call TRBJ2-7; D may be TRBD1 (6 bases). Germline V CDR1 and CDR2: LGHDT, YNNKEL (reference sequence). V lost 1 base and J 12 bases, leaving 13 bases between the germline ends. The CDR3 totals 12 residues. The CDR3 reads CASSQGPRDMYF. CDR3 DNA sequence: TGTGCCAGCAGCCAAGGACCCCGGGACATGTACTTC.

The CDR3 reads CASSLTGQGLAEAFF. CDR3 in DNA: TGTGCCAGCAGCTTAACTGGACAGGGGTTAGCTGAAGCTTTCTTT. V gene TRBV7-2 combines with J gene TRBJ1-1, with 9 nucleotides matching TRBD1. J gave up 6 bases and V 2 bases, and 7 bases lay outside the gene matches. Germline V CDR1 and CDR2: SGHTA, FQGNSA. The CDR3 is made up of 15 amino acids.

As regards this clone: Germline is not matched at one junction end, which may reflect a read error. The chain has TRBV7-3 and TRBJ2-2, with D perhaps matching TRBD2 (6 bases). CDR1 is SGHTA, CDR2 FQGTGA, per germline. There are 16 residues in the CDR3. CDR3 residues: CASCLGGDSNTGELFF. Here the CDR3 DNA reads TGTGCCAGCTGCTTGGGCGGGGACTCGAACACCGGGGAGCTGTTTTTT.

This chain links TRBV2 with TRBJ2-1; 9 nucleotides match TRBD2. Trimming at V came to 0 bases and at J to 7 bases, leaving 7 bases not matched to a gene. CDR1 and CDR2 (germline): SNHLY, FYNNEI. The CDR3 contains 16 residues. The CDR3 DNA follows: TGTGCCAGCAGTGAAGCGTTTACTAGCGGGCGGAATGAGCAGTTCTTC. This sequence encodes CASSEAFTSGRNEQFF. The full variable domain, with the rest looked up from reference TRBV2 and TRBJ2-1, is EPEVTQTPSHQVTQMGQEVILRCVPISNHLYFYWYRQILGQKVEFLVSFYNNEISEKSEIFDDQFSVERPDGSNFTLKIRSTKLEDSAMYFCASSEAFTSGRNEQFFGPGTRLTVL.

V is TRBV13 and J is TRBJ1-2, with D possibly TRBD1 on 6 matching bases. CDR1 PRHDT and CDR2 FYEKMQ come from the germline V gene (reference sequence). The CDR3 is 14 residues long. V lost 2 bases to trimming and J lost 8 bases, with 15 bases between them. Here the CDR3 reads CASSLKGDTRGYTF. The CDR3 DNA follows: TGTGCCAGCAGCTTAAAGGGGGACACTAGGGGCTACACCTTC.

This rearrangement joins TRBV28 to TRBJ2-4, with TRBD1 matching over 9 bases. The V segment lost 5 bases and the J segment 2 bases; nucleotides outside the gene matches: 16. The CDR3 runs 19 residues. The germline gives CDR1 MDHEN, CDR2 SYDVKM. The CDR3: CASSPWTGASSYSKNIQYF. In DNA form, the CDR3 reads TGTGCCAGCAGTCCGTGGACAGGGGCCTCCTCGTACTCCAAAAACATTCAGTACTTC.

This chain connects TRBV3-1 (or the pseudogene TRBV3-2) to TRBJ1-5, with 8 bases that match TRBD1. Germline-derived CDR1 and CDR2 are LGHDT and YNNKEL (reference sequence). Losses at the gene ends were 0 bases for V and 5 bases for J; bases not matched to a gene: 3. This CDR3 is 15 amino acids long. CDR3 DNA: TGTGCCAGCAGCCAAGAGACAGGGGTTCATCAGCCCCAGCATTTT. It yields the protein CASSQETGVHQPQHF.

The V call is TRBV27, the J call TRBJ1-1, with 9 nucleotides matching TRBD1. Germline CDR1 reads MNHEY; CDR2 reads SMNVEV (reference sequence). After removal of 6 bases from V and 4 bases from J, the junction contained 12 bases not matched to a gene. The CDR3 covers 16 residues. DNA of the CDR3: TGTGCCAGCAGCACCCCCGGGACAGGGAATCCCACTGAAGCTTTCTTT. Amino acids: CASSTPGTGNPTEAFF.

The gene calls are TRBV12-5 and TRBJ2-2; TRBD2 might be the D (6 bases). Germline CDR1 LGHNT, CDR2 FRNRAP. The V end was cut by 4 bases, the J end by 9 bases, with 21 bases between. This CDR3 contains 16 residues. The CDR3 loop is CASGSSRGGVEWELFF. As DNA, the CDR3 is TGTGCTAGTGGTTCTTCACGGGGAGGAGTGGAATGGGAGCTGTTTTTT.

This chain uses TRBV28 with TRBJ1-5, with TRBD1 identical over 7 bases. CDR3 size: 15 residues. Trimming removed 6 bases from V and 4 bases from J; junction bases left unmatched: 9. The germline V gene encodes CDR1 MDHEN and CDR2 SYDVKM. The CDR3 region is CASRGSGTANQPQHF. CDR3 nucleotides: TGTGCCAGCAGGGGGTCCGGGACAGCAAATCAGCCCCAGCATTTT. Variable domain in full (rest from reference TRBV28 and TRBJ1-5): DVKVTQSSRYLVKRTGEKVFLECVQDMDHENMFWYRQDPGLGLRLIYFSYDVKMKEKGDIPEGYSVSREKKERFSLILESASTNQTSMYLCASRGSGTANQPQHFGDGTRLSIL.

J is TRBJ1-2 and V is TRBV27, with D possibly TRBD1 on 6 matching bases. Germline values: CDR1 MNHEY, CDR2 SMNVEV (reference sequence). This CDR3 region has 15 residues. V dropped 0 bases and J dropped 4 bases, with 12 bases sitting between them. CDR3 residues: CASSLSPQGLYGYTF. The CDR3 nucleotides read TGTGCCAGCAGTTTATCGCCCCAGGGGCTCTATGGCTACACCTTC.

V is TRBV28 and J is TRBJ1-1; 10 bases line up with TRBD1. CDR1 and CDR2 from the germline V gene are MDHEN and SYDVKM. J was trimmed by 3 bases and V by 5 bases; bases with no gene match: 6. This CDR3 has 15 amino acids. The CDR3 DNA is TGTGCCAGCAGTCCCCCGGGACAGGGGTACACTGAAGCTTTCTTT. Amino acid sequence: CASSPPGQGYTEAFF.

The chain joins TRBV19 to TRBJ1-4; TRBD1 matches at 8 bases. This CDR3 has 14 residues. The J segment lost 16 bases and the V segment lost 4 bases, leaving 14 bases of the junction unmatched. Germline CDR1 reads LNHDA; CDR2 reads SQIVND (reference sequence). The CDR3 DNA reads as TGTGCCAGTAGTACCGGGACAGGCGGGCTAAGCTGGTTTTTT. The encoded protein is CASSTGTGGLSWFF.

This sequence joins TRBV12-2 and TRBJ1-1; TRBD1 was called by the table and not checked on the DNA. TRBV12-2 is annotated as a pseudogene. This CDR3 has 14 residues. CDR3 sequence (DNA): TGTGCAAGTCGCTTGGATTTGGACAGGCCTGGAGCTTTCTTT. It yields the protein CASRLDLDRPGAFF.

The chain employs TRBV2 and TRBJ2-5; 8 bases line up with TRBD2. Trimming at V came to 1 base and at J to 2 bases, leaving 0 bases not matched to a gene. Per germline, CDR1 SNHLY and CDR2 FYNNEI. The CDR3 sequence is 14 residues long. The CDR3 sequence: CASSEERGQETQYF. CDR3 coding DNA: TGTGCCAGCAGTGAAGAGCGGGGGCAAGAGACCCAGTACTTC.